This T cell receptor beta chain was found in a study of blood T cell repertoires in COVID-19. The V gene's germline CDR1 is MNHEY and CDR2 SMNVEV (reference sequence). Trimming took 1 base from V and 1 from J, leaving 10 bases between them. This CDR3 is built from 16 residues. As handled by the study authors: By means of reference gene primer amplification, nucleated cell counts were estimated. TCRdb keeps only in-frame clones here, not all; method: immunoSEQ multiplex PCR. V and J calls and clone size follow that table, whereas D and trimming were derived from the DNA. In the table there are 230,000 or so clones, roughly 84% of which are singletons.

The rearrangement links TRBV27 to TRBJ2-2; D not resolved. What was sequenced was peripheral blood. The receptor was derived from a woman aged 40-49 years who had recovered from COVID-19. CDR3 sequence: CASSLYSPMNTGELFF. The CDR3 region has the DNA TGTGCCAGCAGTTTATACTCCCCCATGAACACCGGGGAGCTGTTTTTT.